These T cell receptor beta chains were read from a single sample in a study of Ad26.COV2.S vaccination and SARS-CoV-2 variants. Sequenced by immunoSEQ multiplex PCR; TCRdb stores in-frame clones only, minus some. The sample has about 480,000 clones, around 88% seen once. The specimen was peripheral blood, collected in a trial of Ad26.COV2.S vaccine versus placebo. The receptors were gathered from a person between 18 and 60 years old who received the Ad26.COV2.S COVID-19 vaccine or a placebo. CDR3s include the opening cysteine and the closing phenylalanine or tryptophan. A D gene is named only where the DNA matches it firmly. Some rows mark clone size as missing; the rest say once, few, many or name a class of expanded clone.

D | J | V | length | size | CDR3 | DNA
NA | TRBJ2-1 | TRBV19 | 15 | NA | CASSMGLSSYNEQFF | TGTGCCAGTAGTATGGGACTCAGCTCCTACAATGAGCAGTTCTTC
NA | TRBJ2-1 | TRBV18 | 11 | NA | CASSDRNEQFF | TGTGCCAGCTCAGATAGGAATGAGCAGTTCTTC
NA | TRBJ2-1 | TRBV30 | 12 | NA | CAWSTGAAEQFF | TGTGCCTGGAGTACAGGAGCGGCTGAGCAGTTCTTC
NA | TRBJ1-4 | TRBV2 | 12 | NA | CASSPRKVELFF | TGTGCCAGCAGCCCGCGAAAGGTGGAACTGTTTTTT
TRBD1 | TRBJ2-2 | TRBV28 | 15 | NA | CASSSTGGHTGELFF | TGTGCCAGCAGTTCGACAGGGGGCCACACCGGGGAGCTGTTTTTT
NA | TRBJ1-1 | TRBV27 | 13 | NA | CASSLLSGTEAFF | TGTGCCAGCAGTCTCCTAAGCGGCACTGAAGCTTTCTTT
TRBD1 | TRBJ1-1 | TRBV12-3/TRBV12-4 | 13 | NA | CASRGQGWGRAFF | TGTGCCAGCAGGGGACAGGGTTGGGGAAGAGCTTTCTTT
TRBD1 | TRBJ2-2 | TRBV6-1 | 17 | NA | CASSDGQGGTSTGELFF | TGTGCCAGCAGTGACGGACAGGGAGGTACCTCCACCGGGGAGCTGTTTTTT
TRBD1 | TRBJ1-6 | TRBV25-1 | 13 | NA | CASTGTGDSPLHF | TGTGCCAGCACCGGGACAGGGGATTCACCCCTCCACTTT
TRBD2 | TRBJ2-1 | TRBV5-1 | 15 | many | CATEKTGGAYNEQFF | TGCGCCACAGAGAAAACGGGAGGAGCCTACAATGAGCAGTTCTTC
TRBD2 | TRBJ2-3 | TRBV28 | 15 | NA | CASSPAGSGSDTQYF | TGTGCCAGCAGTCCAGCGGGAAGTGGTTCAGATACGCAGTATTTT
NA | TRBJ1-5 | TRBV7-2 | 14 | NA | CASSFGQSNQPQHF | TGTGCCAGCAGCTTTGGGCAGAGCAATCAGCCCCAGCATTTT
NA | TRBJ1-5 | TRBV19 | 14 | once | CASSISGSNQPQHF | TGTGCCAGTAGTATAAGTGGGAGCAATCAGCCCCAGCATTTT
TRBD2 | TRBJ2-7 | TRBV5-4 | 17 | NA | CASSDRLAGSRSYEQYF | TGTGCCAGCAGTGACCGACTAGCGGGGAGTCGTTCCTACGAGCAGTACTTC
NA | TRBJ1-1 | TRBV29-1 | 12 | NA | CSAGGPNTEAFF | TGCAGCGCCGGGGGACCCAACACTGAAGCTTTCTTT
NA | TRBJ1-1 | TRBV10-3 | 11 | few | CAISDALEAFF | TGTGCCATCAGTGACGCCCTTGAAGCTTTCTTT
NA | TRBJ2-7 | TRBV9 | 14 | NA | CASSVVGGVAEQYF | TGTGCCAGCAGCGTAGTCGGGGGCGTTGCCGAGCAGTACTTC
TRBD2 | TRBJ2-7 | TRBV6-5 | 15 | NA | CASKPNGRRGYEQYF | TGTGCCAGCAAACCCAACGGGAGGCGCGGCTACGAGCAGTACTTC
NA | TRBJ1-5 | TRBV28 | 13 | NA | CASSLLGNQPQHF | TGTGCCAGCAGCCTGTTGGGCAATCAGCCCCAGCATTTT
NA | TRBJ1-3 | TRBV19 | 17 | NA | CASSVAQGGGSGNTIYF | TGTGCCAGTAGTGTCGCTCAGGGAGGAGGCTCTGGAAACACCATATATTTT
NA | TRBJ2-1 | TRBV11-1 | 12 | NA | CASSLEGNEQFF | TGTGCCAGCAGCTTAGAGGGTAATGAGCAGTTCTTC
NA | TRBJ2-7 | TRBV6-2/TRBV6-3 | 12 | NA | CASSFLGRESKF | TGTGCCAGCAGTTTTCTGGGACGGGAAAGTAAATTC
NA | TRBJ2-5 | TRBV6-5 | 13 | NA | CALSTSRMETQYF | TGTGCCCTCAGCACTAGCAGGATGGAGACCCAGTACTTC
NA | TRBJ2-1 | TRBV7-8 | 15 | NA | CASSLSERRGDEQFF | TGTGCCAGCAGCTTATCGGAACGCAGAGGGGATGAGCAGTTCTTC
TRBD1 | TRBJ2-5 | TRBV7-3 | 15 | NA | CASSLDGTGGETQYF | TGTGCCAGCAGCTTGGATGGGACAGGGGGGGAGACCCAGTACTTC
NA | TRBJ1-4 | TRBV6-6 | 15 | NA | CASSYSFGYNEKLFF | TGTGCCAGCAGTTACTCGTTTGGCTATAATGAAAAACTGTTTTTT
NA | TRBJ2-3 | TRBV28 | 12 | NA | CASTSGTDTQYF | TGTGCCAGCACCTCAGGTACAGATACGCAGTATTTT
NA | TRBJ2-7 | TRBV19 | 15 | NA | CASSISGHADYEQYF | TGTGCCAGTAGTATATCGGGACACGCTGACTACGAGCAGTACTTC
TRBD1 | TRBJ2-2 | TRBV11-3 | 15 | NA | CASSLRGLGTGELFF | TGTGCCAGCAGCCTCAGGGGGCTTGGGACCGGGGAGCTGTTTTTT
NA | TRBJ2-7 | TRBV2 | 16 | NA | CASSEEGGPLLNEQYF | TGTGCCAGCAGTGAAGAGGGGGGGCCCCTCCTGAACGAGCAGTACTTC